This record covers a single TCR beta chain. The sample belongs to a study of T cells after yellow fever vaccination. V shed 4 bases and J shed 0 bases, with 13 bases lying between them. The CDR3 totals 16 residues. Germline V gene sequence: CDR1 SGHRS, CDR2 YFSETQ. 5'RACE template switching added a universal primer site and UMIs to TCR cDNA. TCRdb called the 5' RACE reads again in MiXCR, with one record for every CDR3 protein. The sample lists 510,000 or so distinct CDR3 sequences, over 15% occurring once. The gene calls are TRBV5-1 and TRBJ1-4; TRBD1 might be the D (5 bases). The sequenced sample was PBMCs, obtained 15 days after the yellow fever booster vaccination. This clonotype was obtained from a man aged 25-45 years who received the YFV17D yellow fever vaccine. The CDR3 reads CASSGGSQATNEKLFF. The CDR3 DNA is TGCGCCAGCAGCGGGGGGTCTCAGGCAACTAATGAAAAACTGTTTTTT.